A single sample gave rise to the 14 T cell receptor beta chains below, sequenced in a study of CD8 T cells in ankylosing spondylitis. TCRdb reanalysed the 5' RACE reads using MiXCR and keeps one entry per CDR3 protein. The profile shows roughly 250,000 distinct CDR3 sequences, about 11% of them singletons. The sample was blood, either unsorted or a sorted T cell fraction (not recorded which). Every receptor here comes from a male donor with ankylosing spondylitis or in good health (not recorded which).

This clonotype has ten or more counts. The rearrangement joins TRBV6-6 to TRBJ1-2, with 7 bases lining up with TRBD1. This CDR3 is built from 13 residues. With 5 bases clipped from V and 4 bases from J, the junction kept 4 bases outside the gene matches. Germline V CDR1 and CDR2: MNHNY, SVGAGI (reference sequence). In DNA form, the CDR3 reads TGTGCCAGCAGTGCTACAGGGGTCTATGGCTACACCTTC. It encodes CASSATGVYGYTF.

This clonotype was recorded many times. The chain links TRBV11-2 to TRBJ2-7; D may correspond to TRBD1 or TRBD2 (5 bases each). V lost 1 base to trimming and J lost 0 bases, with 13 bases between them. Germline lookup yields CDR1 SGHAT and CDR2 FQNNGV. CDR3 length: 16 amino acids. The CDR3 loop reads CASSLVRWGSSYEQYF. The CDR3 DNA reads TGTGCCAGCAGCTTAGTTCGGTGGGGGAGCTCCTACGAGCAGTACTTC.

This clonotype was recorded many times. This chain joins TRBV5-1 and TRBJ2-3; 7 nucleotides line up with TRBD1. The CDR3 sequence is 15 residues long. V dropped 0 bases and J dropped 2; count of bases not matched to a gene: 3. Germline assignment: CDR1 SGHRS and CDR2 YFSETQ. The CDR3 nucleotides are TGCGCCAGCAGCTTGGGACAGGGTAACACAGATACGCAGTATTTT. Translating it yields CASSLGQGNTDTQYF.

This clonotype was counted at least ten times. V is TRBV12-3 or TRBV12-4 and J is TRBJ2-2; D is unclear. The CDR3 runs 11 residues. V lost 11 bases and J lost 4, with 8 bases in between. The CDR3 nucleotides read TGTGCCGGGTGGGGCACCGGGGAGCTGTTTTTT. Translating it yields CAGWGTGELFF.

This clonotype was detected many times. J is TRBJ1-2 and V is TRBV20-1; 7 nucleotides agree with TRBD1. The CDR3 is 11 amino acids. The germline CDR1 and CDR2 sequences are DFQATT and SNEGSKA (reference sequence). CDR3 in DNA: TGCAGCGCTGACAGGGAATATGGCTACACCTTC. It encodes CSADREYGYTF.

This clonotype was picked up many times. This chain connects TRBV12-3 or TRBV12-4 to TRBJ2-2, with 10 bases identical to TRBD2. The CDR3 consists of 17 residues. J lost 6 bases, V lost 2 bases, and 9 bases had no gene match. The CDR3 nucleotides read TGTGCCAGCAGTTTAAAATCTCTAGCGGGAGAGGCCGGGGAGCTGTTTTTT. Its protein product is CASSLKSLAGEAGELFF.

Remarks on this clonotype: One end of the junction does not line up with germline, which may come from a read error. The rearrangement joins TRBV5-5 to TRBJ2-2; D unclear. This CDR3 spans 14 amino acids. Looked up from germline, CDR1 is SGHKS and CDR2 is YYEKEE (reference sequence). In DNA, the CDR3 is TGTGTCAGCAGTTGGACCGCGAACACCGGGGAGCTGTTTTTT. Its protein is CVSSWTANTGELFF.

The chain carries TRBV7-9 and TRBJ2-7, with 8 bases identical to TRBD1. CDR3 length: 14 amino acids. Trimming at V came to 5 bases and at J to 3 bases, leaving 6 bases not matched to a gene. In germline, CDR1 is SEHNR, CDR2 FQNEAQ (reference sequence). CDR3 sequence (DNA): TGTGCCAGCAGCCGACAGGGGCCCTACTACGAGCAGTACTTC. It codes for CASSRQGPYYEQYF.

This clonotype was picked up many times. Written as DNA, the CDR3 is TGTGCCAGCAGCCAAGGAACAAGTGGGACTGAAGCTTTCTTT. Amino acid sequence: CASSQGTSGTEAFF. This chain uses TRBV4-2 with TRBJ1-1; no clear D. The CDR3 is made up of 14 amino acids. Trimming left V 1 base short and J 5 bases short, with 11 bases between. Germline V CDR1 and CDR2: LGHNA, YNFKEQ.

This clonotype was seen a handful of times. This rearrangement joins TRBV5-1 to TRBJ2-3; D gene ambiguous. Trimming left V 7 bases short and J 2 bases short, with 14 bases between. Germline-derived CDR1 and CDR2 are SGHRS and YFSETQ. The CDR3 is made up of 14 amino acids. CDR3 sequence: CASCPGTITDTQYF. The CDR3 nucleotides read TGCGCCAGCTGCCCGGGTACTATCACAGATACGCAGTATTTT.

This clonotype was seen many times. The chain recombines TRBV4-1 with TRBJ2-7, with D tentatively TRBD1 (6 bases). The CDR3 is 15 residues long. Trimming shortened V by 0 bases and J by 3 bases, and 12 bases separated the two germline ends. CDR1 MGHRA and CDR2 YSYEKL come from the germline V gene. The CDR3 DNA reads TGCGCCAGCAGCCAAGATCGTGCAGGGGTCTACGAGCAGTACTTC. Translation gives CASSQDRAGVYEQYF.

This sequence joins TRBV25-1 and TRBJ2-2; D gene uncertain. The ends were cut back, 3 bases at V and 5 bases at J, with 4 bases in the middle. This CDR3 has 12 amino acids. Germline V CDR1 and CDR2: MGHDK, SYGVNS. The CDR3 here is CASSDLTGELFF. CDR3 DNA sequence: TGTGCCAGCAGTGATTTGACCGGGGAGCTGTTTTTT.

The chain links TRBV7-9 to TRBJ1-4, with 8 bases identical to TRBD1. This CDR3 is 15 amino acids long. Germline CDR1 SEHNR, CDR2 FQNEAQ (reference sequence). The V segment lost 5 bases and the J segment 8 bases; nucleotides outside the gene matches: 10. For the CDR3, the DNA is TGTGCCAGCAGCCTACTTACAGGGGGTTACGAAAAACTGTTTTTT. Protein product: CASSLLTGGYEKLFF.

This rearrangement joins TRBV12-3 or TRBV12-4 to TRBJ2-1; tentative D call: TRBD1 (6 bases). This CDR3 has 15 residues. V was cut by 6 bases and J by 4 bases, with 16 bases left in between. CDR3 amino acids: CASRAAGQQYNEQFF. CDR3 nucleotide sequence: TGTGCCAGCAGAGCGGCTGGACAGCAATACAATGAGCAGTTCTTC.